The 7 T cell receptor beta chains given below trace back to one sample, sequenced in a study of blood T cell repertoires in COVID-19. TCRdb keeps only in-frame clones here, not all; method: immunoSEQ multiplex PCR. In the table there are about 410,000 clones, 70% to 90% of which are singletons. Sample: peripheral blood. Receptor source: a woman between 40 and 55 years old with COVID-19, enrolled during active disease.

The chain joins TRBV3-1 (or the pseudogene TRBV3-2) to TRBJ2-1, with TRBD2 identical over 7 bases. CDR1 is LGHDT and CDR2 is YNNKEL in the germline V gene (reference sequence). CDR3 length equals 17 residues. The junction had 8 bases not matched to a gene; V was cut back by 0 bases and J by 3 bases. The CDR3 loop reads CASSQDSREGFYNEQFF. The CDR3 DNA follows: TGTGCCAGCAGCCAAGATTCGAGGGAGGGTTTCTACAATGAGCAGTTCTTC.

This chain links TRBV19 with TRBJ2-1; D call uncertain. V was cut by 3 bases and J by 6 bases, with 18 bases left in between. The CDR3 has 16 residues. Germline assignment: CDR1 LNHDA and CDR2 SQIVND (reference sequence). CDR3 in DNA: TGTGCCAGTAGTATGGCGCGTGGCGGTTACCGCAATGAGCAGTTCTTC. It translates to CASSMARGGYRNEQFF.

The chain couples TRBV6-5 to TRBJ1-3; no clear D gene. V was pared by 2 bases and J by 0 bases, with 11 bases between. The CDR3 is made up of 16 amino acids. Germline V gene lookup returns CDR1 MNHEY and CDR2 SVGAGI. Here the CDR3 reads CASSYDLPGSGNTIYF. The CDR3 bases are TGTGCCAGCAGTTACGATCTTCCGGGCTCTGGAAACACCATATATTTT.

CDR3 region: CGSGTSGPNEQFF. CDR3 nucleotide sequence: TGTGGATCAGGGACTAGCGGCCCCAATGAGCAGTTCTTC. The V call is TRBV30, the J call TRBJ2-1; 11 nucleotides align to TRBD2. The CDR3 contains 13 residues. Germline loops: CDR1 GTSNPN, CDR2 SVGIG (reference sequence).

Remarks on this clone: The sample has other DNA sequences that encode this CDR3 too. The chain is built from TRBV18 and TRBJ2-7, with D hard to call. The germline CDR1 and CDR2 sequences are KGHSH and LQKENI. This CDR3 region has 13 residues. Trimming took off 2 bases at V and 0 bases at J, with 5 bases between the two ends. The CDR3 nucleotides are TGTGCCAGCTCACCAGGTAGCTCCTACGAGCAGTACTTC. Translation: CASSPGSSYEQYF. Supplemented by reference TRBV18 and TRBJ2-7, the full variable domain reads NAGVMQNPRHLVRRRGQEARLRCSPMKGHSHVYWYRQLPEEGLKFMVYLQKENIIDESGMPKERFSAEFPKEGPSILRIQQVVRGDSAAYFCASSPGSSYEQYFGPGTRLTVT.

Concerning this clone itself: Relative to the germline gene, one junction end is altered; a read error may explain this. The chain is built from TRBV19 and TRBJ1-5, with a possible D match to TRBD1 (5 bases). The germline V gene encodes CDR1 LNHDA and CDR2 SQIVND (reference sequence). The CDR3 contains 15 residues. The CDR3 DNA reads as TGTGCCAGTAGTATGGCCAGGGATATGAATCGGCCCCAGCATTTT. Translation: CASSMARDMNRPQHF.

The gene calls are TRBV6-2 or TRBV6-3 and TRBJ1-6; TRBD1 might be the D (5 bases). The V end lost 7 bases, the J end lost 8 bases, and 18 bases lay between the germline ends. The CDR3 has 15 amino acids. CDR1 is MNHEY, CDR2 SVGEGT, per germline. Here the CDR3 reads CASTPARDLDSPLHF. The CDR3 region has the DNA TGTGCCAGCACCCCGGCCCGGGACTTGGATTCACCCCTCCACTTT.